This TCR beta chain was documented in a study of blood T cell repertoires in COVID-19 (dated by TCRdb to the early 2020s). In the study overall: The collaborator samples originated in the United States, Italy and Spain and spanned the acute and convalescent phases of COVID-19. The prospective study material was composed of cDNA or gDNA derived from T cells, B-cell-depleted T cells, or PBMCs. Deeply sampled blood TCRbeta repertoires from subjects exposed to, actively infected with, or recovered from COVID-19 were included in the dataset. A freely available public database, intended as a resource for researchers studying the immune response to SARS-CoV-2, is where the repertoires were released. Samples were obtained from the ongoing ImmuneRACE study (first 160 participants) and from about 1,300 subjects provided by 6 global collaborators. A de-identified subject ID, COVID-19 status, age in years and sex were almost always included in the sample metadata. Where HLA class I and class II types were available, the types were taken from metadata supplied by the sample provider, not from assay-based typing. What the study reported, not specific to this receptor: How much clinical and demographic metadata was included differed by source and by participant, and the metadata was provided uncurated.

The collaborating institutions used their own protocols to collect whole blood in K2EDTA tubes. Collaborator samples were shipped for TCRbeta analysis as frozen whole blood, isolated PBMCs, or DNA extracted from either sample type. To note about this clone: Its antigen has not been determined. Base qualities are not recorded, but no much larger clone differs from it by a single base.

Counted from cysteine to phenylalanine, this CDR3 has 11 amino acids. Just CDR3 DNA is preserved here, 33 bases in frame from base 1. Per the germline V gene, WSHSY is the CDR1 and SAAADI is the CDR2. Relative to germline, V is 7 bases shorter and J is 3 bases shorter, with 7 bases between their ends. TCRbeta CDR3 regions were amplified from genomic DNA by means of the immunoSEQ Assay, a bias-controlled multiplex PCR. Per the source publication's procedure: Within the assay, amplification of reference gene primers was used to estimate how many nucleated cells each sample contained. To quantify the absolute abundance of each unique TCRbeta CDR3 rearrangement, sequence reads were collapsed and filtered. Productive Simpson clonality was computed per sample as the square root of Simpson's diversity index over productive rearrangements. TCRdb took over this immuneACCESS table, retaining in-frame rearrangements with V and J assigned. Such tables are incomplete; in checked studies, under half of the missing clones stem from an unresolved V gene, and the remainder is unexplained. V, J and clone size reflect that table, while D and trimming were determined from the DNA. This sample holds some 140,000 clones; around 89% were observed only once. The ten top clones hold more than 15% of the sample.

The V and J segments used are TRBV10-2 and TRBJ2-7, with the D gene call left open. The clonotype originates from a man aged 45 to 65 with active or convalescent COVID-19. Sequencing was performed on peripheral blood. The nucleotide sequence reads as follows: TGCGCCAGCACAACAGACTACGAGCAGTACTTC. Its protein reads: CASTTDYEQYF.